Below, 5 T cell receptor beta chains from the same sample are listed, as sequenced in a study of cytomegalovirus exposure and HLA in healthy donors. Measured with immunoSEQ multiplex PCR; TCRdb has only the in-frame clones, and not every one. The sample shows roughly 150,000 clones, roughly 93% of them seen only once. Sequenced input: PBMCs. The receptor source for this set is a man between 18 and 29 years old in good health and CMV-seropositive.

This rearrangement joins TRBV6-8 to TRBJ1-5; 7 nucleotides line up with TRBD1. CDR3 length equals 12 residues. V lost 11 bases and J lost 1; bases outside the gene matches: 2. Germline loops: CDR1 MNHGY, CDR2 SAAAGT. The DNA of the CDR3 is TGTGCCCAGGGGGTGAGCAATCAGCCCCAGCATTTT. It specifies CAQGVSNQPQHF.

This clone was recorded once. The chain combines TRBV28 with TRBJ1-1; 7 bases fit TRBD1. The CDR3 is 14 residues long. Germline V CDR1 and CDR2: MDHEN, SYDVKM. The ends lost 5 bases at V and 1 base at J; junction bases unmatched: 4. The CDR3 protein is CASSPGQWNTEAFF. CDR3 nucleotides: TGTGCCAGCAGTCCGGGACAGTGGAACACTGAAGCTTTCTTT.

The CDR3 DNA follows: TGTGCCATCAGTGAGTGGGGGGAAGGCTACACCTTC. Translating gives CAISEWGEGYTF. This chain connects TRBV10-3 to TRBJ1-2; possibly TRBD1 for D (5 bases). Germline V CDR1 and CDR2: ENHRY, SYGVKD. V shed 1 base and J shed 8 bases, with 8 bases lying between them. The CDR3 has 12 residues.

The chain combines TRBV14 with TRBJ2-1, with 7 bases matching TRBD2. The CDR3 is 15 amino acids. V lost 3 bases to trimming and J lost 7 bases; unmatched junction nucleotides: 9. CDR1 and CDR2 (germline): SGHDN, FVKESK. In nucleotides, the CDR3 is TGTGCCAGCAGCCATCTAGCGGTAGTAGGGAATGAGCAGTTCTTC. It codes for CASSHLAVVGNEQFF.

The CDR3 sequence: CASSSGASGTSYEQYF. The CDR3 DNA reads TGTGCCAGCAGTTCCGGGGCTAGCGGGACGAGCTACGAGCAGTACTTC. The gene calls are TRBV11-1 and TRBJ2-7, with TRBD2 matching over 9 bases. The junction had 12 bases not matched to a gene; V was cut back by 6 bases and J by 3 bases. The CDR3 has 16 residues. Germline CDR1 reads SGHAT; CDR2 reads FQDESV (reference sequence). Supplemented by reference TRBV11-1 and TRBJ2-7, the full variable domain reads EAEVAQSPRYKITEKSQAVAFWCDPISGHATLYWYRQILGQGPELLVQFQDESVVDDSQLPKDRFSAERLKGVDSTLKIQPAELGDSAMYLCASSSGASGTSYEQYFGPGTRLTVT.